A single sample gave rise to the 14 T cell receptor beta chains below, sequenced in a study of T cells in women clearing cervical HPV infection. Only in-frame clones appear in the TCRdb table, and some are missing; sequencing was by immunoSEQ multiplex PCR. This listing includes around 16,000 clones. Input material: blood buffy coat. The source of these receptors is a woman aged 18 to 69 with a cervical HPV16 infection that either progressed to CIN3+ or cleared (not recorded which).

On this clone: The read stops 3 residues short of the end of the CDR3; the missing end is completed from the germline J gene. V gene TRBV28 combines with J gene TRBJ2-3, with TRBD2 matching 8 bases. The V gene's germline CDR1 is MDHEN and CDR2 SYDVKM. The junction had 9 bases not matched to a gene; V was cut back by 10 bases and J by 3 bases. The CDR3 length is 14 residues. The CDR3 sequence: CANKGGGSTDTQYF. CDR3 bases read: TGTGCCAACAAAGGCGGGGGGTCGACAGATACG.

With respect to this clone: The read is 3 residues too short to cover the CDR3 end, so that end is filled in from the germline J gene. The chain combines TRBV24-1 with TRBJ1-3; D unclear. The germline V and J ends were trimmed by 5 bases and 4 bases, with 8 bases remaining between them. CDR3 length: 13 amino acids. Germline V CDR1 and CDR2: KGHDR, SFDVKD. CDR3 sequence: CATSGTPGNTIYF. The sequenced part of the CDR3 DNA is TGTGCCACCAGTGGTACTCCGGGAAACACC.

About this clone: With the read ending 3 residues before the CDR3 end, the germline J gene is used to fill in that end. The chain couples TRBV18 to TRBJ1-1; 9 bases align to TRBD1. This CDR3 contains 15 residues. Germline assignment: CDR1 KGHSH and CDR2 LQKENI. Here the CDR3 reads CASSSGQGHQETAFF. The sequenced part of the CDR3 DNA is TGTGCCAGCTCGTCGGGACAGGGACATCAAGAGACC.

Concerning this clone: The read halts 3 residues ahead of the CDR3 end, with the missing end drawn from the germline J gene. The gene calls are TRBV20-1 and TRBJ2-7; 7 nucleotides agree with TRBD2. Unmatched junction bases numbered 5, after V lost 0 bases and J lost 0 bases. This CDR3 comprises 15 residues. Germline-derived CDR1 and CDR2 are DFQATT and SNEGSKA (reference sequence). CDR3 protein: CSARDWGGYSYEQYF. The CDR3 DNA, read in part, is TGCAGTGCTAGAGATTGGGGGGGGTACTCCTACGAG.

Frequency places this clone as medium-sized. The read ends 3 residues early relative to the CDR3; the germline J gene fills the gap. The sample carries other DNA sequences with the same CDR3. V is TRBV28 and J is TRBJ2-1; TRBD2 matches at 8 bases. The V gene's germline CDR1 is MDHEN and CDR2 SYDVKM. V trimming: 5 bases; J trimming: 1 base; junction bases outside the gene matches: 4. This CDR3 is built from 15 residues. CDR3 DNA (partial): TGTGCCAGCAGTCCGGGGGGGAGTTCCTACAATGAG. This codes for CASSPGGSSYNE. The CDR3 as a whole reads CASSPGGSSYNEQFF.

On this clone: The read terminates 3 residues ahead of where the CDR3 ends, so the germline J gene completes it. Other DNA sequences from this sample encode an identical CDR3 as well. The genes are TRBV19 and TRBJ2-1, with 10 positions matching TRBD2. Germline assignment: CDR1 LNHDA and CDR2 SQIVND (reference sequence). This CDR3 has 18 residues. J gave up 0 bases and V 6 bases, and 11 bases lay outside the gene matches. CDR3 DNA (partial): TGTGCCAGTAGCCGAAACCCTAGCGGGGGAGCCTCCTACAATGAG. Amino acids: CASSRNPSGGASYNE. The entire CDR3 reads CASSRNPSGGASYNEQFF.

As regards this clone: The read comes to an end 3 residues before the CDR3 does, leaving the germline J gene to fill in the end. This chain connects TRBV7-9 to TRBJ1-2; D gene unclear. Trimming removed 1 base at V and 4 bases at J, with 7 bases between. The germline V gene has CDR1 SEHNR and CDR2 FQNEAQ (reference sequence). This CDR3 is 13 amino acids long. The CDR3 bases that were read are TGTGCCAGCAGCTTAGACAGCTCCTATGGC. The encoded protein is CASSLDSSYG. In full, the CDR3 reads CASSLDSSYGYTF.

As concerns this clone: With the read ending 3 residues before the CDR3 end, the germline J gene is used to fill in that end. The V gene is TRBV18, the J gene TRBJ1-5; a weak D match, TRBD1 (6 bases). V was cut by 6 bases and J by 9 bases, with 15 bases left in between. The germline CDR1 and CDR2 sequences are KGHSH and LQKENI. The CDR3 is 13 residues long. CDR3 DNA (partial): TGTGCCAGCTCCGGGGAGGGGGAGAGGCCC. Translated, it gives CASSGEGERP. The whole CDR3 sequence reads CASSGEGERPQHF.

As for this clone: Read coverage stops 3 residues before the CDR3 terminus; the germline J gene supplies the remainder. The chain couples TRBV7-9 to TRBJ2-7; weak D call: TRBD2 (6 bases). The length of the CDR3 is 14 residues. The germline CDR1 and CDR2 sequences are SEHNR and FQNEAQ (reference sequence). V was trimmed by 5 bases and J by 0 bases, leaving 11 bases between them. The sequenced CDR3 bases are TGTGCCAGCAGCCAGACTAGTCGCTCCTACGAG. Translated, it gives CASSQTSRSYE. The complete CDR3 reads CASSQTSRSYEQYF.

As concerns this clone: The CDR3 is cut off 3 residues early in the read; its end comes from the germline J gene. This chain connects TRBV5-1 to TRBJ2-1; 10 nucleotides line up with TRBD1. The CDR3 consists of 15 residues. CDR1 and CDR2 from the germline V gene are SGHRS and YFSETQ. J was trimmed by 8 bases and V by 4 bases; bases with no gene match: 9. The CDR3 DNA, read in part, is TGCGCCAGCAGCGTGTCCGGGACAGGGGCGGATGAG. Translated, it gives CASSVSGTGADE. The whole CDR3 protein reads CASSVSGTGADEQFF. Full variable domain (rest looked up from reference TRBV5-1 and TRBJ2-1): KAGVTQTPRYLIKTRGQQVTLSCSPISGHRSVSWYQQTPGQGLQFLFEYFSETQRNKGNFPGRFSGRQFSNSRSEMNVSTLELGDSALYLCASSVSGTGADEQFFGPGTRLTVL.

Comment on this clone: The CDR3 goes on 3 residues after the read ends, and that part is filled in from the germline J gene. V gene TRBV7-2 combines with J gene TRBJ2-1; 12 bases line up with TRBD2. Germline trimming cut 5 bases from V and 3 bases from J; bases unmatched to any gene: 2. Germline CDR1 reads SGHTA; CDR2 reads FQGNSA. The CDR3 is made up of 15 amino acids. The sequenced part of the CDR3 DNA is TGTGCCAGCAGCGCGACTAGCGGGGGCTACAATGAG. Translated, it gives CASSATSGGYNE. The whole CDR3 sequence reads CASSATSGGYNEQFF.

About this clone: The missing CDR3 end, 3 residues past where the read stops, is filled in from the germline J gene. The V call is TRBV19, the J call TRBJ1-2; 9 bases match TRBD1. The V segment lost 7 bases and the J segment 5 bases; nucleotides outside the gene matches: 11. The CDR3 sequence is 15 residues long. CDR1 and CDR2 from the germline V gene are LNHDA and SQIVND (reference sequence). This CDR3 is CASNAGTGSYYGYTF. CDR3 DNA (partial): TGTGCCAGTAATGCGGGGACAGGGTCCTATTATGGC.

Regarding this clone: The missing CDR3 end, 3 residues past where the read stops, is filled in from the germline J gene. V gene TRBV4-1 combines with J gene TRBJ1-4, with 11 nucleotides matching TRBD1. Germline V gives CDR1 MGHRA, CDR2 YSYEKL. This CDR3 is built from 16 residues. V lost 2 bases and J lost 7; bases outside the gene matches: 6. The CDR3 DNA, read in part, is TGCGCCAGCAGCCAAATTACGGGACAGGGGGGTGAAAAA. It codes for CASSQITGQGGEK. Given in full, the CDR3 is CASSQITGQGGEKLFF.

Points on this clone: The missing CDR3 end, 3 residues past where the read stops, is filled in from the germline J gene. The chain employs TRBV7-9 and TRBJ2-7; D is unresolved. V was clipped by 5 bases and J by 6 bases, with 14 bases between them. CDR1 is SEHNR and CDR2 is FQNEAQ in the germline V gene (reference sequence). There are 13 residues in the CDR3. The sequenced CDR3 bases are TGTGCCAGCAGCCGAGAACGGGTTTCCGAG. As protein: CASSRERVSE. The CDR3 in its entirety is CASSRERVSEQYF. Full variable domain (outside the CDR3, taken from reference TRBV7-9 and TRBJ2-7): DTGVSQNPRHKITKRGQNVTFRCDPISEHNRLYWYRQTLGQGPEFLTYFQNEAQLEKSRLLSDRFSAERPKGSFSTLEIQRTEQGDSAMYLCASSRERVSEQYFGPGTRLTVT.